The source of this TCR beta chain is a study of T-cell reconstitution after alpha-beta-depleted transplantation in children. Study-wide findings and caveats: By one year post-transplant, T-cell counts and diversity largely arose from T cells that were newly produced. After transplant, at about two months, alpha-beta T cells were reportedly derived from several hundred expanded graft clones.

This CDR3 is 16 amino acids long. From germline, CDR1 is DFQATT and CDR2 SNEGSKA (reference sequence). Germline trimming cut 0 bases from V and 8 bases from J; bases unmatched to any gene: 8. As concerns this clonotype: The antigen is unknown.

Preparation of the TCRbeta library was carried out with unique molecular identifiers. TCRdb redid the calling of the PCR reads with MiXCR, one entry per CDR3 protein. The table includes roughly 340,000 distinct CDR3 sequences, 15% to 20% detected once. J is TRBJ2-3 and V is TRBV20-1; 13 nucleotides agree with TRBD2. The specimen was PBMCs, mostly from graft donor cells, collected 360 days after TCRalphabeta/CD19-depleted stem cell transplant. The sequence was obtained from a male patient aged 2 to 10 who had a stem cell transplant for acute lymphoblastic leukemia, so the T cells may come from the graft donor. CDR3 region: CSARDPRTSGSRTQYF. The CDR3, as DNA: TGCAGTGCTAGAGACCCTCGGACTAGCGGGAGTCGTACGCAGTATTTT.